Following are 2 T cell receptor beta chains from one sample sequenced in a study of T cells in Graves' hyperthyroidism and ophthalmopathy. TCR beta CDR3 regions were amplified from RNA transcripts. An initial round of RT-PCR targeting the TCR CDR3 relied on the HTBI primer set. MiXCR, run by TCRdb on the multiplex PCR reads, gives a single entry per CDR3 protein. The sample consists of 550,000 to 700,000 distinct CDR3 sequences, roughly 15% of them appearing once. Source material: blood. The source is a middle-aged woman with Graves' ophthalmopathy.

Ten or more counts support this clonotype. V gene TRBV10-3 combines with J gene TRBJ2-7; 7 bases align to TRBD2. With 0 bases clipped from V and 3 bases from J, the junction kept 5 bases outside the gene matches. The CDR3 totals 15 residues. Looked up from germline, CDR1 is ENHRY and CDR2 is SYGVKD. Written as DNA, the CDR3 is TGTGCCATCAGTGAGTCGGCTAGCGGAGGCTACGAGCAGTACTTC. Amino acids: CAISESASGGYEQYF.

The chain combines TRBV5-1 with TRBJ1-2; D is possibly TRBD1 (6 bases). CDR1 SGHRS and CDR2 YFSETQ come from the germline V gene. The CDR3 has 14 amino acids. V lost 7 bases, J lost 5 bases, and 18 bases lay in between. Here the CDR3 DNA reads TGCGCCAGCCGCCTGGCAACAGGGTTTTATGGCTACACCTTC. Residues: CASRLATGFYGYTF. Supplemented by reference TRBV5-1 and TRBJ1-2, the full variable domain reads KAGVTQTPRYLIKTRGQQVTLSCSPISGHRSVSWYQQTPGQGLQFLFEYFSETQRNKGNFPGRFSGRQFSNSRSEMNVSTLELGDSALYLCASRLATGFYGYTFGSGTRLTVV.